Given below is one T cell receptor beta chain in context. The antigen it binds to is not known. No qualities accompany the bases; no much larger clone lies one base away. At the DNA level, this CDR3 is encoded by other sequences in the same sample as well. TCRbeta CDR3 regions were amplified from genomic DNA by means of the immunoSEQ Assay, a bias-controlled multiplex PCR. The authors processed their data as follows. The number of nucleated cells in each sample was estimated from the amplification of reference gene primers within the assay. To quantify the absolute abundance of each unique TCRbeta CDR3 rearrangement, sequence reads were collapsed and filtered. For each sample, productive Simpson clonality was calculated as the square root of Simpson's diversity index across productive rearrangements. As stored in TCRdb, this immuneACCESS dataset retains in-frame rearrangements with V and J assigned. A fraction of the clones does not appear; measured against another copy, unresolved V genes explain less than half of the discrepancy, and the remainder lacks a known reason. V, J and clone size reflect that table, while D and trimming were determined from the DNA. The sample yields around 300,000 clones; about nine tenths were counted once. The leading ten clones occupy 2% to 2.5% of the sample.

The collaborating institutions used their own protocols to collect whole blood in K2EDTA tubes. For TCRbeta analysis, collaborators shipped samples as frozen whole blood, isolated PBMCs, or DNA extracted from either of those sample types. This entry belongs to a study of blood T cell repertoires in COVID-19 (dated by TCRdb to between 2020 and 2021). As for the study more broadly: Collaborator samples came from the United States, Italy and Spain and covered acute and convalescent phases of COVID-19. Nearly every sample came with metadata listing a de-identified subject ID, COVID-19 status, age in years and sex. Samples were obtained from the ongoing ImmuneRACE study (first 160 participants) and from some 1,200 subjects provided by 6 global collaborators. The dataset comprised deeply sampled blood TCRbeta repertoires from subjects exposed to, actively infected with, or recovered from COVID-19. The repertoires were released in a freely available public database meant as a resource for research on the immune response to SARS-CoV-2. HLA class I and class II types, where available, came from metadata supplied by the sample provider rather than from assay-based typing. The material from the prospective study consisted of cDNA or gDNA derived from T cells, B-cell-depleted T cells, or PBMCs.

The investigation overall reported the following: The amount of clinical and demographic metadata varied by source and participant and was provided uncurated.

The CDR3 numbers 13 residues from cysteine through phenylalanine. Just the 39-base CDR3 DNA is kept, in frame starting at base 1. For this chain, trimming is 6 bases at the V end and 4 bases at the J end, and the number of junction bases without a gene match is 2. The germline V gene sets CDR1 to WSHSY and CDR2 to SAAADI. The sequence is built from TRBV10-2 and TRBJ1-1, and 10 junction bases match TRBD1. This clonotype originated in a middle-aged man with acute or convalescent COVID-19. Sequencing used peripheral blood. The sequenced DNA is TGCGCCAGCAGCGGACAGGGGGGCACTGAAGCTTTCTTT. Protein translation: CASSGQGGTEAFF.